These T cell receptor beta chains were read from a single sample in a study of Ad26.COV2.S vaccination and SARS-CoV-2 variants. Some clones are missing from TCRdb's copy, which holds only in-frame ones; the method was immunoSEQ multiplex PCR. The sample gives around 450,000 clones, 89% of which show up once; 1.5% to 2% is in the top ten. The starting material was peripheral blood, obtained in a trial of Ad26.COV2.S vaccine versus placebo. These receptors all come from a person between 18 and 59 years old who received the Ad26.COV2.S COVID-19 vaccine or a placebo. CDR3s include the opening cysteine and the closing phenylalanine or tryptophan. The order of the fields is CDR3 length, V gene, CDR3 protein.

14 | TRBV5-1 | CASSPAGALGEQYF
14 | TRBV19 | CASSRSGEYNEQFF
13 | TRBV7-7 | CASSLALRVEAFF
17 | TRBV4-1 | CASSQDWSGQTGQGYTF
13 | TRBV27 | CASSLAGTNEAFF
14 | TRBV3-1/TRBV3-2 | CASSLRDSQETQYF
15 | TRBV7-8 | CATPGGGIGSGELFF
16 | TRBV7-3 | CASSLIAGSALDEQFF
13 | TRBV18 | CASSPGSNEKLFF
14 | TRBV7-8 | CASSKRYTDQPQHF
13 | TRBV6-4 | CASSDRETGELFF
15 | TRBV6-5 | CASSYSITGVYGYTF
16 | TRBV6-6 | CASSYEGTRNVYEQYF
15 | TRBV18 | CASSPGVGGRYEQYF
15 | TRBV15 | CATSVKAGPFYEQYF
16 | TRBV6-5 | CASSYFLGVGANVLTF
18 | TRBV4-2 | CASRKQGRAVGSTDTQYF
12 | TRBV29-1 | CSAFRGQETQYF
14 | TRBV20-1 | CSASVPSRVYEQYF
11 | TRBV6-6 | CASTQGDEQYF
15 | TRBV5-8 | CASSLAGTGGYGYTF
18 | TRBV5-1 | CASSLGTVSFRGPDTQYF
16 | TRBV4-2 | CASSQDATVVGNTIYF
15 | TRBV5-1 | CASSLGGISTDTQYF
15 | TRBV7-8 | CASSTWTGRNSPLHF
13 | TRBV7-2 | CASGKNSYNEQFF
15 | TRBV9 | CASSVVGAKNTEAFF
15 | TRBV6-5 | CASSYRNTGETEAFF
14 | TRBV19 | CASSISPSGREQYF
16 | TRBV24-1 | CATSDPGRGETDTQYF
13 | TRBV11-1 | CASTTSGRSEQFF
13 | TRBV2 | CASSVQVTYEQYF
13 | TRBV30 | CAWTNRTLYGYTF
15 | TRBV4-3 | CASSQVQYGSYEQYF
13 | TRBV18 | CASSPREKSEQYF
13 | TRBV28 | CASQGLDKNIQYF
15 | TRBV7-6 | CASSLYSDYTDTQYF
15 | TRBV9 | CASSPRQGARNEQFF